The table lists the clone carrying this TCR beta chain with a few counts. This sample is part of a study of tumor T cells in aggressive B-cell lymphoma. Only in-frame clones appear in the TCRdb table, and some are missing; sequencing was by immunoSEQ multiplex PCR. The table includes roughly 840 clones, 85% to 95% detected once. This clonotype was obtained from an adult with diffuse large B cell lymphoma. The sample consisted of tumor tissue.

The DNA for the CDR3 is TGTGCCAGCAGGGATACTAGCGGGGGGGGGACCGGGGAGCTGTTTTTT. The encoded protein is CASRDTSGGGTGELFF. The V call is TRBV28, the J call TRBJ2-2, with 13 positions matching TRBD2. This CDR3 contains 16 residues. Germline-derived CDR1 and CDR2 are MDHEN and SYDVKM. The trim removed 6 bases at V and 5 bases at J, leaving 6 bases unmatched.